One and the same sample provided the 19 T cell receptor beta chains below, sequenced in a study of OX40 agonist ivuxolimab in advanced cancers. This table comes from immunoSEQ multiplex PCR, and its TCRdb copy is limited to in-frame clones, with some not included. Among roughly 50,000 clones, approximately 89% were seen once, and the ten largest hold approximately 7.9%. This specimen was CD4+ or CD8+ T cells sorted from blood, taken in a trial of the OX40 agonist ivuxolimab. These receptors originate from an adult with an advanced solid tumor such as melanoma, head and neck, liver or kidney cancer.

This chain joins TRBV6-5 and TRBJ1-1; D uncertain. Germline V lookup: CDR1 MNHEY, CDR2 SVGAGI. V was trimmed by 2 bases and J by 2 bases, leaving 6 bases between them. The CDR3 sequence is 13 residues long. The CDR3 reads CASSYRANTEAFF. Here the CDR3 DNA reads TGTGCCAGCAGTTACAGGGCTAACACTGAAGCTTTCTTT.

The chain carries TRBV9 and TRBJ1-1, with a possible D match to TRBD1 (6 bases). CDR1 and CDR2 (germline): SGDLS, YYNGEE. This CDR3 is built from 18 residues. V was cut by 0 bases and J by 1 base, with 19 bases left in between. DNA for the CDR3: TGTGCCAGCAGCGTAGAGAGCAGCCCACAGGGACCGAACACTGAAGCTTTCTTT. It encodes CASSVESSPQGPNTEAFF.

This chain uses TRBV6-1 with TRBJ2-7; TRBD2 matches at 9 bases. Unmatched junction bases numbered 10, after V lost 7 bases and J lost 3 bases. This CDR3 has 15 amino acids. Germline V gives CDR1 MNHNS, CDR2 SASEGT. Here the CDR3 reads CASKPLAGWDYEQYF. Here the CDR3 DNA reads TGTGCCAGCAAACCCCTAGCGGGGTGGGACTACGAGCAGTACTTC.

CDR3 nucleotide sequence: TGTGCCAGCAGCTTGGCGGTAGGAAACTCCTACGAGCAGTACTTC. Its protein product is CASSLAVGNSYEQYF. This chain links TRBV5-6 with TRBJ2-7, with D uncertain. Germline V gives CDR1 SGHDT, CDR2 YYEEEE. V was shortened by 0 bases and J by 0 bases, with 10 bases between the two germline ends. CDR3 size: 15 residues.

V and J are TRBV29-1 and TRBJ2-7; D possibly corresponds to TRBD1 (5 bases). The CDR3 is 13 residues long. The germline gives CDR1 SQVTM, CDR2 ANQGSEA. V was pared by 4 bases and J by 0 bases, with 10 bases between. CDR3 in amino acids: CSVVQGSSYEQYF. CDR3 sequence (DNA): TGCAGCGTTGTCCAGGGAAGCTCCTACGAGCAGTACTTC.

The V call is TRBV4-2, the J call TRBJ2-7; 8 bases fit TRBD1. V gave up 0 bases and J gave up 3 bases; unmatched junction bases: 7. CDR1 and CDR2 (germline): LGHNA, YNFKEQ. This CDR3 has 16 amino acids. The CDR3 protein is CASSQDLAGGRYEQYF. The CDR3 nucleotides are TGTGCCAGCAGCCAAGATCTAGCAGGGGGCCGCTACGAGCAGTACTTC.

V gene TRBV4-1 combines with J gene TRBJ1-2; possible D gene TRBD1, 5 bases. The CDR3 has 13 amino acids. The germline gives CDR1 MGHRA, CDR2 YSYEKL. V lost 1 base, J lost 2 bases, and 5 bases lay in between. The CDR3 DNA sequence: TGCGCCAGCAGCCAAGGACAGAACTATGGCTACACCTTC. Amino acids: CASSQGQNYGYTF.

The chain couples TRBV7-9 to TRBJ2-2; weak D call: TRBD1 (5 bases). Germline V gene lookup returns CDR1 SEHNR and CDR2 FQNEAQ (reference sequence). The V gene lost 5 bases and the J gene lost 4 bases, with 14 bases spanning the gap. This CDR3 comprises 15 residues. Here the CDR3 DNA reads TGTGCCAGCAGCCCTCCGGTAGGGGTCACCGGGGAGCTGTTTTTT. Protein: CASSPPVGVTGELFF.

The chain carries TRBV19 and TRBJ2-5; 10 bases line up with TRBD2. Germline V gene lookup returns CDR1 LNHDA and CDR2 SQIVND (reference sequence). The ends lost 4 bases at V and 2 bases at J; junction bases unmatched: 10. The CDR3 runs to 17 residues. The CDR3 DNA is TGTGCCAGTAGTACCTCCGGGACTAGCGTACTACAAGAGACCCAGTACTTC. Protein product: CASSTSGTSVLQETQYF.

The CDR3 nucleotides are TGTGCCAGCAGTTTCAGTACCTCCTACAATGAGCAGTTCTTC. Translation gives CASSFSTSYNEQFF. The V call is TRBV27, the J call TRBJ2-1; D gene uncertain. Deletions cut 3 bases from V and 0 bases from J, with 6 bases between. From germline, CDR1 is MNHEY and CDR2 SMNVEV (reference sequence). This CDR3 is 14 amino acids long.

The chain has TRBV11-2 and TRBJ2-7; either TRBD1 or TRBD2 may supply D (5 bases each). Trimming took off 1 base at V and 2 bases at J, with 15 bases between the two ends. The CDR3 is 16 amino acids. CDR1 and CDR2 (germline): SGHAT, FQNNGV. CDR3: CASSLGHFGATYEQYF. The DNA for the CDR3 is TGTGCCAGCAGCTTAGGTCATTTCGGGGCAACCTACGAGCAGTACTTC.

This sequence joins TRBV4-3 and TRBJ2-7, with TRBD2 matching over 9 bases. The CDR3 consists of 17 residues. Germline V gene data show CDR1 as LGHNA and CDR2 as YSLEER. Trimming took 0 bases from V and 3 from J; bases not matched to a gene: 9. In nucleotides, the CDR3 is TGCGCCAGCAGCCAAGATAGGGTAGCGGGGGTCGTCTACGAGCAGTACTTC. Its protein is CASSQDRVAGVVYEQYF.

This chain connects TRBV15 to TRBJ2-2; no reliable D call. The CDR3 consists of 15 residues. The V end was cut by 3 bases, the J end by 2 bases, with 10 bases between. The germline CDR1 and CDR2 sequences are LNHNV and YYDKDF (reference sequence). CDR3 amino acids: CATSSFDTNTGELFF. DNA of the CDR3: TGTGCCACCAGCAGTTTCGATACAAACACCGGGGAGCTGTTTTTT.

CDR3 region: CASSFPPEQGGEGEQFF. The CDR3 bases are TGTGCCAGCAGCTTCCCGCCTGAACAGGGAGGGGAGGGTGAGCAGTTCTTC. The rearrangement joins TRBV7-2 to TRBJ2-1; weak D call: TRBD2 (7 bases). Germline CDR1 reads SGHTA; CDR2 reads FQGNSA. The CDR3 has 17 residues. V gave up 3 bases and J gave up 9 bases, with 24 bases separating them.

The chain has TRBV9 and TRBJ1-1; 10 nucleotides align to TRBD1. The junction had 8 bases not matched to a gene; V was cut back by 3 bases and J by 6 bases. In germline, CDR1 is SGDLS, CDR2 YYNGEE. CDR3 length equals 15 residues. In nucleotides, the CDR3 is TGTGCCAGCAGCGGAGGGACAGGGGATTGGGCTGAAGCTTTCTTT. Protein product: CASSGGTGDWAEAFF.

The V and J genes are TRBV4-3 and TRBJ1-4; no clear D. The CDR3 is 16 amino acids. CDR1 is LGHNA and CDR2 is YSLEER in the germline V gene. Trimming took 0 bases from V and 3 from J, leaving 11 bases between them. The chain's CDR3 is CASSQEAGLANEKLFF. Written as DNA, the CDR3 is TGCGCCAGCAGCCAAGAGGCGGGATTAGCTAATGAAAAACTGTTTTTT.

The chain employs TRBV28 and TRBJ2-3, with 10 bases fitting TRBD2. The germline CDR1 and CDR2 sequences are MDHEN and SYDVKM. V shed 9 bases and J 4 bases; nucleotides not matched to a gene: 10. This CDR3 has 15 amino acids. CDR3 protein: CASQVLAGDADTQYF. The CDR3 coding sequence is TGTGCCAGTCAGGTTCTAGCGGGAGACGCAGATACGCAGTATTTT. Full variable domain (remainder filled in from reference TRBV28 and TRBJ2-3): DVKVTQSSRYLVKRTGEKVFLECVQDMDHENMFWYRQDPGLGLRLIYFSYDVKMKEKGDIPEGYSVSREKKERFSLILESASTNQTSMYLCASQVLAGDADTQYFGPGTRLTVL.

The chain recombines TRBV9 with TRBJ2-1; 13 nucleotides match TRBD2. CDR3 size: 15 residues. CDR1 and CDR2 from the germline V gene are SGDLS and YYNGEE. The J segment lost 8 bases and the V segment lost 3 bases, leaving 5 bases of the junction unmatched. Written as DNA, the CDR3 is TGTGCCAGCAGCGGAGGACTAGCGGGAGCCCATGAGCAGTTCTTC. This gives the protein CASSGGLAGAHEQFF.

The chain carries TRBV13 and TRBJ1-1; 7 bases agree with TRBD1. The CDR3 totals 13 residues. Germline lookup yields CDR1 PRHDT and CDR2 FYEKMQ (reference sequence). Losses at the gene ends were 6 bases for V and 11 bases for J; bases not matched to a gene: 12. The CDR3 DNA reads as TGTGCCAGCAGATTCAACAGGGGAAGGGGGGCTTTCTTT. This gives the protein CASRFNRGRGAFF.